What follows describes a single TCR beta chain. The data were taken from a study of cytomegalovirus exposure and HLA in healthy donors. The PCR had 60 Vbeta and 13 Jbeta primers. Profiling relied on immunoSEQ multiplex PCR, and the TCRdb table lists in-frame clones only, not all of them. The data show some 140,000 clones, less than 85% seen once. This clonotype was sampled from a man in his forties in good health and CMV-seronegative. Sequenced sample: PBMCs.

The CDR3: CASTTLSSGNTIYF. For the CDR3, the DNA is TGTGCCAGCACCACCCTCAGCTCTGGAAACACCATATATTTT. This chain connects TRBV6-6 to TRBJ1-3; D is undetermined. Germline values: CDR1 MNHNY, CDR2 SVGAGI (reference sequence). The CDR3 length is 14 residues. V was trimmed by 7 bases and J by 0 bases, leaving 10 bases between them.